This T cell receptor (beta chain) was captured in a study of T cell changes during pregnancy in multiple sclerosis. Clones were sequenced by immunoSEQ multiplex PCR, and TCRdb holds only the in-frame ones, with some missing. The sample carries tens of thousands of clones, 85% to 90% recorded once. The J segment lost 4 bases and the V segment lost 3 bases, leaving 18 bases of the junction unmatched. The CDR3 spans 19 residues. CDR1 and CDR2 from the germline V gene are WSHSY and SAAADI. The gene calls are TRBV10-2 and TRBJ2-3; the match to TRBD2 covers 8 bases. The sequence came from a female donor in good health, enrolled as a control in a pregnancy study. The sample was peripheral blood, taken in the first trimester of pregnancy. The CDR3 nucleotides read TGCGCCAGCAGTGAACATGGAGCGGGAGCGGGTTTGGGTTCAGATACGCAGTATTTT. Amino acids: CASSEHGAGAGLGSDTQYF.